This T cell receptor beta chain was sequenced during a study of Tregs in tolerant kidney transplant recipients. Thawed PBMCs were FACS-sorted into unstimulated CD4+CD25+CD127- regulatory T cells, CD4+CD25- non-regulatory cells, CD4 and CD8 cells. Points from the study as a whole: Activated donor B cell expansion appeared to reveal the most relevant donor-specific TCRbeta repertoire. The small number of patients limits these findings pending further validation.

Profiled with immunoSEQ multiplex PCR; TCRdb holds only in-frame clones, not every one. The repertoire holds some 90,000 clones, with roughly nine tenths as singletons. Remarks on this clone: Its antigen is currently unknown.

The sample consisted of CD8+ T cells from blood. The receptor comes from a human donor in good health.

DNA of the CDR3: TGTGCCAGCAGTTTATCTCGGGCCACCTACGAGCAGTACTTC. It yields the protein CASSLSRATYEQYF. The chain combines TRBV27 with TRBJ2-7; D gene uncertain. Germline lookup yields CDR1 MNHEY and CDR2 SMNVEV (reference sequence). V gave up 0 bases and J gave up 2 bases, with 8 bases separating them. The CDR3 has 14 residues.